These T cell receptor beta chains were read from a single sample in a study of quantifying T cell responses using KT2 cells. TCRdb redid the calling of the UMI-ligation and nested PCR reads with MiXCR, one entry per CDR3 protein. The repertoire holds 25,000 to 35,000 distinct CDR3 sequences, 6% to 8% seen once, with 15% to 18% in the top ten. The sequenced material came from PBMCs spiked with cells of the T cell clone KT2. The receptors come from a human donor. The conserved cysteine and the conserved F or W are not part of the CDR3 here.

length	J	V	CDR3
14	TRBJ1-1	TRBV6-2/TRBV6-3	ASSKTGAIMNTEAF
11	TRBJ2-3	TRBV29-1	SVSQGGADTQY
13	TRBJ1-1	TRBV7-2	ASSSHRKGNTEAF
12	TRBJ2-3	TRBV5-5	ASSLESITDTQY
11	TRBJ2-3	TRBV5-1	ASSPELRDTQY
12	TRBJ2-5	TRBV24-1	AALPWTPEETQY
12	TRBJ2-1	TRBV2	ASKSGRSNNEQF
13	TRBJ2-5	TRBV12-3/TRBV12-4	ASSLGRSKQETQY
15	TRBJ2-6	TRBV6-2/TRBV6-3	ASSYSKGLSGANVLT
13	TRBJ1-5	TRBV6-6	ASSYSDRNNQPQH
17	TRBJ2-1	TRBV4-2	ASSQVHGLAGGPYNEQF
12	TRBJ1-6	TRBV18	ASSPGQNNSPLH
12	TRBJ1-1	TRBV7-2	ASSLGGGSTEAF
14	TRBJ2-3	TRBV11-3	ASSRGTGGGTDTQY
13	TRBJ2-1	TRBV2	ASRGAESSYNEQF
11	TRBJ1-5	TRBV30	AWSGYSNQPQH
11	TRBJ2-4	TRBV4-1	ASSQAGENIQY
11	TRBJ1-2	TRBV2	ASSPGIWRGYT
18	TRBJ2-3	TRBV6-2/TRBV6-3	ASSYSIWASGGLNTDTQY
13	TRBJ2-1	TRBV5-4	ASSLGGAGNNEQF
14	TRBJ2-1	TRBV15	ATSRELSGTYNEQF
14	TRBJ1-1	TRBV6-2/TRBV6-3	ASSYPRGDPWTEAF
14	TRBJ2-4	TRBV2	ASSESRGRAKNIQY
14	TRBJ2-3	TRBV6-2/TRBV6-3	ASSTSPGLATDTQY
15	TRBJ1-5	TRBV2	ASSEVKPTGSNQPQH
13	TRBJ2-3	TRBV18	ASSPPGRGLDTQY
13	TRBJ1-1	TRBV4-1	ASSQYGTTNTEAF
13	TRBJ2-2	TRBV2	ASSPGQGNTGELF
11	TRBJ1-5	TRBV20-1	SVRGDSNQPQH
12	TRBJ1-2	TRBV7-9	ASSLFGANYGYT
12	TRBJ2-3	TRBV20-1	SAASGVSTDTQY
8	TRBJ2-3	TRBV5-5	ASSWSTQY
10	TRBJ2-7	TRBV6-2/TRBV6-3	ASSYPDNEQY
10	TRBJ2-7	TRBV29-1	STGGQGDEQY
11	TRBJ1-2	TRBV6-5	ASSRQGAYGYT
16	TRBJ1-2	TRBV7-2	ASSLGSGQRNSNYGYT
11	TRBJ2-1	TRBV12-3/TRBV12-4	ASSLVDSNEQF
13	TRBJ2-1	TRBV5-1	ASSLEGGPYNEQF
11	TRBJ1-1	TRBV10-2	ASSPGVGTEAF
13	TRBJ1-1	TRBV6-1	ASSESAEGVTEAF